The T cell receptor (beta chain) under discussion was sequenced for a study of cytomegalovirus exposure and HLA in healthy donors. Study-wide results and limits: Earlier analysis found most TCR beta V segments productive about 87% or about 30% of the time. Reported results showed that the classifier diagnosed cytomegalovirus status with high specificity and sensitivity.

This PCR relied on a set of 60 Vbeta primers and 13 Jbeta primers. Method: immunoSEQ multiplex PCR; TCRdb's copy keeps in-frame clones and lacks some. This sample has 150,000 to 200,000 clones, with around 77% found just once. Per the germline V gene, CDR1 is MNHEY and CDR2 is SMNVEV (reference sequence). Trimming took off 2 bases at V and 2 bases at J, with 13 bases between the two ends. The CDR3 runs 15 residues. A note on this clone: Its antigen is as yet unknown.

Sequenced material: PBMCs. The chain recombines TRBV27 with TRBJ2-7, with D tentatively TRBD2 (7 bases). The receptor comes from a female donor in good health and CMV-seronegative. CDR3 sequence (DNA): TGTGCCAGCAGTTTACTGGGGGGGGACACCTACGAGCAGTACTTC. It yields the protein CASSLLGGDTYEQYF.